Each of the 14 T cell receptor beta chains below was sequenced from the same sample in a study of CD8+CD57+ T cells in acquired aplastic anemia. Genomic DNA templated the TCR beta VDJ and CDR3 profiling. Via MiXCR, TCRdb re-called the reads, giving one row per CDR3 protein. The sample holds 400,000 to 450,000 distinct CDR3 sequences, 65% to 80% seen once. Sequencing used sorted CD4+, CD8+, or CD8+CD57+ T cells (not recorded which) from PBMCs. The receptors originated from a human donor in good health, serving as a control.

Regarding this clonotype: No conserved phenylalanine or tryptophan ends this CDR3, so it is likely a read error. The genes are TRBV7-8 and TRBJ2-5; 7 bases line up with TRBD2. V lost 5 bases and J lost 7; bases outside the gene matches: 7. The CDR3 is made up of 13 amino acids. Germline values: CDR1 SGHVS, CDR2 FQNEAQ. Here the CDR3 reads CASSQAGGRTQYL. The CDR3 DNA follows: TGTGCCAGCAGCCAAGCCGGCGGGAGGACCCAGTACCTC.

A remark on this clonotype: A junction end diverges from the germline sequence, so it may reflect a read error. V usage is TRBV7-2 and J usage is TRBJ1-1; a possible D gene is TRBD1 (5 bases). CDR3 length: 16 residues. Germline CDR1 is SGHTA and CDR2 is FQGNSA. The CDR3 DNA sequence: TGTGCCAGCGGCTTAGCGGTACAGGAAGATGAATTGGAAGCTTTCTTT. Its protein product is CASGLAVQEDELEAFF.

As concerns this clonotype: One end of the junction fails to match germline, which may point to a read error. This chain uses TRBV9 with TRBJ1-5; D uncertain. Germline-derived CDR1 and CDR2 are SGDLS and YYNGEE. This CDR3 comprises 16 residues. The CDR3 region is CASSGRSADDTQSQHF. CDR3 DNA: TGCGCCAGCAGCGGCCGTTCAGCGGACGACACTCAGTCCCAGCATTTT.

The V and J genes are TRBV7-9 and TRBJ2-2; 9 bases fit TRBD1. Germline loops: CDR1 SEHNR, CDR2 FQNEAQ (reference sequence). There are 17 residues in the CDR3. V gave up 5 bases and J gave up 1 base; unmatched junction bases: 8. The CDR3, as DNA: TGTGCCAGCAGCCTACAGGGGGCAAGGGGGAACACCGGGGAGCTGTTTTTT. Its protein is CASSLQGARGNTGELFF.

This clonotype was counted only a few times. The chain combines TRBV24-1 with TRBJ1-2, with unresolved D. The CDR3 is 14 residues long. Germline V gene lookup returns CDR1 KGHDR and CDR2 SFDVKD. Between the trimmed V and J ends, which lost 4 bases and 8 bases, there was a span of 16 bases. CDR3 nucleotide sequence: TGTGCCACCAGTGACCCCTCGGCCTCCTGGGGCTACACCTTC. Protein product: CATSDPSASWGYTF.

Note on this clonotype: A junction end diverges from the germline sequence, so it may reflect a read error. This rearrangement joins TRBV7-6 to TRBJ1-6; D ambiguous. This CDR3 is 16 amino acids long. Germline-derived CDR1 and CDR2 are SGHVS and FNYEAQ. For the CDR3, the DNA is TGTGCCAGCAGCGCGGGCGCCACCGGTCGCAATTCACACCTCCACTTT. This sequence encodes CASSAGATGRNSHLHF. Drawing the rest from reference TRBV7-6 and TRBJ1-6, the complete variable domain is GAGVSQSPRYKVTKRGQDVALRCDPISGHVSLYWYRQALGQGPEFLTYFNYEAQQDKSGLPNDRFSAERPEGSISTLTIQRTEQRDSAMYRCASSAGATGRNSHLHFGNGTRLTVT.

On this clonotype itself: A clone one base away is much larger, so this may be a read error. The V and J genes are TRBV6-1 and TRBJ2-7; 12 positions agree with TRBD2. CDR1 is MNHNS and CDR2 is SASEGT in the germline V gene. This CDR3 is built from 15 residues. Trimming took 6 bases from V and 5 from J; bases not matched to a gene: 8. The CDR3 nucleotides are TGTGCCAGCAGGTCCACTAGCGGGGGGTTCAACGAGCAGTACTTC. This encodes CASRSTSGGFNEQYF.

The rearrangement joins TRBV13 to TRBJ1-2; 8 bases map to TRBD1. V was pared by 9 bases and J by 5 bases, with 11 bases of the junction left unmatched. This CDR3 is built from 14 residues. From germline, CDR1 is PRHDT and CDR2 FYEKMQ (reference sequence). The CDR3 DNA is TGTGCCAGTAGGGATGACAGGGGATTATATGGCTACACCTTC. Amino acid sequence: CASRDDRGLYGYTF.

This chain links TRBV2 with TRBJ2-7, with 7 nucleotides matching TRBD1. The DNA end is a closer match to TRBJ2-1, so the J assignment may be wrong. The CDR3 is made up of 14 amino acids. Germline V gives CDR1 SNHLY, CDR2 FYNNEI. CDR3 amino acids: CASSRQGASYEQFF. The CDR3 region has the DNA TGTGCCAGCAGTAGACAGGGAGCCTCCTACGAGCAGTTCTTC.

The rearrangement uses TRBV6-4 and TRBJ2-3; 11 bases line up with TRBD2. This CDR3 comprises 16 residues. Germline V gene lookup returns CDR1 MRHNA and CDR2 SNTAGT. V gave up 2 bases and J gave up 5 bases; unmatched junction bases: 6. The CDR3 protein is CASSDLSGGAVDTQYF. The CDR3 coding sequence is TGTGCCAGCAGTGACCTTAGCGGGGGGGCAGTAGATACGCAGTATTTT.

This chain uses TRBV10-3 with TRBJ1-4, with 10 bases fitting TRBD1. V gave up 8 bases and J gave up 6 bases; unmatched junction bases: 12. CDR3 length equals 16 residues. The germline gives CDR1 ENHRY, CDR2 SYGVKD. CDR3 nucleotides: TGTGCCATCGGCCCCGGGACAGGGGAAGAGGATGAAAAACTGTTTTTT. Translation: CAIGPGTGEEDEKLFF.

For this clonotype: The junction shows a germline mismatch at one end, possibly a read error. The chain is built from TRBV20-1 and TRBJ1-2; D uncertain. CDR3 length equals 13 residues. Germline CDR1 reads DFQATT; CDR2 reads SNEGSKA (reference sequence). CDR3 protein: CSASDNTNSGYTF. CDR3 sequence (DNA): TGCAGTGCCAGTGACAACACTAACTCTGGCTACACCTTC.

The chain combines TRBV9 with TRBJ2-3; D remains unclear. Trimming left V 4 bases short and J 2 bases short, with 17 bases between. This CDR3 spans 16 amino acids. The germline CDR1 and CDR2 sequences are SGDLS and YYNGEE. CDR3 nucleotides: TGTGCCAGCAGCAAAGTACGAGGAAACACCACAGATACGCAGTATTTT. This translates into CASSKVRGNTTDTQYF.

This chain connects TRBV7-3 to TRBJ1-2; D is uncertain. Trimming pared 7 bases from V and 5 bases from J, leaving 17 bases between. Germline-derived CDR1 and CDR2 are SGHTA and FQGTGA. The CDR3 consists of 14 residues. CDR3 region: CASNMIRGTYGYTF. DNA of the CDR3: TGTGCCAGCAACATGATCCGGGGAACTTATGGCTACACCTTC.